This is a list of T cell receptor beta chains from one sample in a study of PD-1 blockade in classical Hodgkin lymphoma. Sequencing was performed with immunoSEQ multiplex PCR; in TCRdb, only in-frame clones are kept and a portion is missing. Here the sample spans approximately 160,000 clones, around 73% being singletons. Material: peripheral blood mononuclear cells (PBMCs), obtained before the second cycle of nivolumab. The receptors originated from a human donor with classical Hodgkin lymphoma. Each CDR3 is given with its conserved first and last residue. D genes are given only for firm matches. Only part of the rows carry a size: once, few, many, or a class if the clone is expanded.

CDR3 protein: CATQGTLNTGELFF
V gene: TRBV19
D gene: NA
clone size: NA

CDR3 protein: CASSLESKTQYF
V gene: TRBV5-1
D gene: NA
clone size: NA

CDR3 protein: CASSLAGARAGNTIYF
V gene: TRBV5-1
D gene: NA
clone size: once

CDR3 protein: CASSLGQGLFNEQFF
V gene: TRBV7-8
D gene: NA
clone size: NA

CDR3 protein: CASRRARAQPQHF
V gene: TRBV13
D gene: NA
clone size: NA

CDR3 protein: CASSKGWGNIYQETQYF
V gene: TRBV21-1
D gene: NA
clone size: NA

CDR3 protein: CASSLTLTQNTEAFF
V gene: TRBV9
D gene: NA
clone size: few

CDR3 protein: CASSFPGQGVHEQFF
V gene: TRBV27
D gene: TRBD1
clone size: NA

CDR3 protein: CASSLTGHRFEQYF
V gene: TRBV7-9
D gene: NA
clone size: NA

CDR3 protein: CASSVRLATDTQYF
V gene: TRBV9
D gene: NA
clone size: NA

CDR3 protein: CASSQDWTTSGDTDTQYF
V gene: TRBV4-3
D gene: TRBD2
clone size: NA

CDR3 protein: CASSGQGQLTGELFF
V gene: TRBV6-1
D gene: TRBD1
clone size: many

CDR3 protein: CSARQDNEQFF
V gene: TRBV20-1
D gene: NA
clone size: once

CDR3 protein: CASAQGFNTEAFF
V gene: TRBV18
D gene: NA
clone size: many

CDR3 protein: CASSLESGDIWEKLFF
V gene: TRBV11-2
D gene: NA
clone size: NA

CDR3 protein: CASSPRGNYNSPLHF
V gene: TRBV9
D gene: NA
clone size: few

CDR3 protein: CASSYGGLGGQPQHF
V gene: TRBV6-6
D gene: NA
clone size: NA

CDR3 protein: CATSRGFTDTQYF
V gene: TRBV15
D gene: NA
clone size: NA

CDR3 protein: CASRAYEQYF
V gene: TRBV28
D gene: NA
clone size: once

CDR3 protein: CASSPTGADYGYTF
V gene: TRBV6-1
D gene: NA
clone size: NA

CDR3 protein: CASSAQGFWETQYF
V gene: TRBV9
D gene: NA
clone size: NA

CDR3 protein: CASSTPGLAKETQYF
V gene: TRBV7-9
D gene: TRBD2
clone size: few

CDR3 protein: CASSMALLHEQFF
V gene: TRBV19
D gene: NA
clone size: few